The source of this T cell receptor beta chain is a study of T cell responses to AZD1222 COVID-19 vaccine. Pooled samples include second doses given at about 4 or 12 weeks. Method: immunoSEQ multiplex PCR; TCRdb's copy keeps in-frame clones and lacks some. The sample records about 39,000 clones, less than 95% being singletons. Germline assignment: CDR1 LGHNA and CDR2 YSLEER. Trimming removed 3 bases from V and 8 bases from J, with 13 bases in between. The CDR3 length is 13 residues. This sequence was found in an adult who received the AZD1222 COVID-19 vaccine. The input for sequencing was peripheral blood, taken 28 days after the second AZD1222 dose. This chain uses TRBV4-3 with TRBJ1-2; D not resolved. CDR3 sequence (DNA): TGCGCCAGCAGCCACCGTAACGGGTTGGGCTACACCTTC. This sequence encodes CASSHRNGLGYTF.